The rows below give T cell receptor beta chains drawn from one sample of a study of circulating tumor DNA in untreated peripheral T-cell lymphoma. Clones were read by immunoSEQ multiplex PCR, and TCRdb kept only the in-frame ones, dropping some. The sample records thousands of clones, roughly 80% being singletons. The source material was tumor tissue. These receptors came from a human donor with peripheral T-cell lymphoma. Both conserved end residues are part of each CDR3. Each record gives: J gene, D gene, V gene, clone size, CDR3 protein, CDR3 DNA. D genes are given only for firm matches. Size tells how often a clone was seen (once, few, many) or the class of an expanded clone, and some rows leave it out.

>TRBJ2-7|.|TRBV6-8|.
CASSLSRSYEQYF
TGTGCCAGCAGTTTATCGAGGTCCTACGAGCAGTACTTC
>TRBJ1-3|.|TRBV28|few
CASSSEPNGNTIYF
TGTGCCAGCAGTTCCGAACCGAATGGAAACACCATATATTTT
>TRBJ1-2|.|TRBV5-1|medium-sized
CASSLAGGADGYTF
TGCGCCAGCAGCTTGGCCGGAGGGGCGGATGGCTACACCTTC
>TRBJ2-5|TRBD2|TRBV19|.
CASSREQGTSGGGTQYF
TGTGCCAGTAGTAGAGAACAGGGGACTAGCGGCGGGGGGACCCAGTACTTC
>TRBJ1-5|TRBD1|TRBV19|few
CASTGQGANSNQPQHF
TGTGCCAGTACTGGACAGGGGGCAAATAGCAATCAGCCCCAGCATTTT
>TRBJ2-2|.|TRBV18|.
CASSSLGPGELFF
TGTGCCAGCTCATCACTTGGCCCCGGGGAGCTGTTTTTT
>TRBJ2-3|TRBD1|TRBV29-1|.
CSALGTGGRGVIDTQYF
TGCAGCGCCCTCGGGACAGGGGGTAGAGGTGTAATAGATACGCAGTATTTT
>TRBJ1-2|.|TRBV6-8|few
CASSRGPLANYGYTF
TGTGCCAGCAGCCGGGGGCCATTAGCTAACTATGGCTACACCTTC
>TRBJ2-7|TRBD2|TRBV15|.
CATSRDQAGGYEQYF
TGTGCCACCAGCAGAGATCAAGCGGGGGGCTACGAGCAGTACTTC
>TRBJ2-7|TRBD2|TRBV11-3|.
CASSLGLAGVHEQYF
TGTGCCAGCAGCCTAGGACTAGCGGGAGTTCACGAGCAGTACTTC
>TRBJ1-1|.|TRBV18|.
CASSPLKENTEAFF
TGTGCCAGCTCACCTCTCAAAGAGAACACTGAAGCTTTCTTT
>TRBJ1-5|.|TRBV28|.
CASSLGTSNQPQHF
TGTGCCAGCAGCCTAGGGACTAGCAATCAGCCCCAGCATTTT
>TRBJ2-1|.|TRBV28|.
CASSFTGARNEQFF
TGTGCCAGCAGTTTTACGGGAGCTCGCAATGAGCAGTTCTTC
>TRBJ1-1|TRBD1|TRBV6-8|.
CASRFRGGSTEAFF
TGTGCCAGCAGGTTCAGGGGGGGAAGCACTGAAGCTTTCTTT
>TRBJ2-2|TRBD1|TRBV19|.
CASSKAQGVGTGELFF
TGTGCCAGTAGTAAGGCACAGGGGGTGGGCACCGGGGAGCTGTTTTTT
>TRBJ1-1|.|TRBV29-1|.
CSVEVTSAEAFF
TGCAGCGTTGAAGTGACGAGCGCTGAAGCTTTCTTT
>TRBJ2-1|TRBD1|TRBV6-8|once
CAIRGQGGDNEQFF
TGTGCCATTAGGGGACAGGGAGGAGACAATGAGCAGTTCTTC
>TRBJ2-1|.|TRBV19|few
CASTSGNSEQFF
.
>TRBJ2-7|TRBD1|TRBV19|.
CASSLRQGYEQYF
TGTGCCAGTAGTCTTCGACAGGGTTACGAGCAGTACTTC
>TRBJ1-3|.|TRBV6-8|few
CASRTNSGNTIYF
TGTGCCAGCAGAACCAACTCTGGAAACACCATATATTTT
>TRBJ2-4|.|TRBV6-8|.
CASSYEATTWYF
TGTGCCAGCAGTTACGAGGCCACTACTTGGTACTTC
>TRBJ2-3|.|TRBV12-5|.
CASTLTGDTQYF
TGTGCCAGCACCCTCACAGGGGATACGCAGTATTTT
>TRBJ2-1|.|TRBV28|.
CASSLSSTGNEQFF
TGTGCCAGCAGTTTAAGTTCCACCGGGAATGAGCAGTTCTTC
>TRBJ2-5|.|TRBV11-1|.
CASSLGGRLGETQYF
TGTGCCAGCAGCTTAGGTGGGCGTCTAGGAGAGACCCAGTACTTC
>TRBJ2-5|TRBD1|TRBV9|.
CASRTTGGARGETQYF
TGTGCCAGCAGAACGACAGGGGGAGCCCGTGGAGAGACCCAGTACTTC
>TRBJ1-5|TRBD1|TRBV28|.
CASRKTGGAGNQPQHF
TGTGCCAGCAGAAAGACAGGGGGCGCAGGCAATCAGCCCCAGCATTTT
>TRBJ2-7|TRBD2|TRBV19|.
CASSREGRGYEQYF
TGTGCCAGTAGTAGGGAGGGCCGCGGCTACGAGCAGTACTTC
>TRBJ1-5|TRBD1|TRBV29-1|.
CSVERGQGEPQHF
TGCAGCGTTGAACGGGGACAGGGTGAACCCCAGCATTTT
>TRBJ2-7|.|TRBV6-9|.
CASSAGQSSYEQYF
TGTGCCAGCAGTGCGGGACAAAGCTCCTACGAGCAGTACTTC
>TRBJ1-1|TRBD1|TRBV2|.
CASSVVRGQTEAFF
TGTGCCAGCAGTGTTGTAAGGGGGCAGACTGAAGCTTTCTTT
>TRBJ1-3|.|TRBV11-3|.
CASSSGPGVGNTIYF
TGTGCCAGCAGCTCCGGTCCAGGGGTGGGAAACACCATATATTTT
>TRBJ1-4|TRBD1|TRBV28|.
CASSSTGGDEKLFF
TGTGCCAGCAGTTCGACAGGGGGAGATGAAAAACTGTTTTTT
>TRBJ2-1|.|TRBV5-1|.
CASSLNRAISYNEQFF
TGCGCCAGCAGCTTGAATAGGGCGATCTCCTACAATGAGCAGTTCTTC
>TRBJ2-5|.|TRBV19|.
CASSMNGHNGETQYF
TGTGCCAGTAGTATGAATGGACATAATGGGGAGACCCAGTACTTC
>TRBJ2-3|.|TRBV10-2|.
CASRSGGPPGPDTQYF
TGCGCCAGCAGGTCCGGCGGACCCCCCGGACCAGATACGCAGTATTTT
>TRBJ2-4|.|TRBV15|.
CATSTGTPGNIQYF
TGTGCCACCAGTACCGGGACGCCTGGGAACATTCAGTACTTC
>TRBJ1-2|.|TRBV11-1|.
CASSPGDQPLPRGYTF
TGTGCCAGCAGCCCCGGTGACCAGCCGCTCCCCCGTGGCTACACCTTC
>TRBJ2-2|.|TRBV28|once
CASSFLGRNTGELFF
TGTGCCAGCAGTTTTCTGGGTCGAAACACCGGGGAGCTGTTTTTT
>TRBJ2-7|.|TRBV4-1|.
CASSQDSVTYEQYF
TGCGCCAGCAGCCAAGATTCGGTTACCTACGAGCAGTACTTC
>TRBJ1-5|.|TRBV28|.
CASSLIGERQPQHF
TGTGCCAGCAGTTTAATCGGGGAACGGCAGCCCCAACATTTT
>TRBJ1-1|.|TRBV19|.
CASSIPSWSNTEAFF
TGTGCCAGTAGTATCCCCTCGTGGTCGAACACTGAAGCTTTCTTT
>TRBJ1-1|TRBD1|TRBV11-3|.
CASSDTTGGNTEAFF
TGTGCCAGCAGCGACACGACAGGGGGGAACACTGAAGCTTTCTTT
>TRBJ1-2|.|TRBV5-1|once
CASSQTSGYYGYTF
TGCGCCAGCAGCCAGACCTCGGGTTACTATGGCTACACCTTC
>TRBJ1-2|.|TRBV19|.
CASSIPGTRYGYTF
TGTGCCAGTAGTATTCCCGGGACCCGATATGGCTACACCTTC
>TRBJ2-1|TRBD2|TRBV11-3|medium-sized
CASSPGMFRASGIDEQFF
TGTGCCAGCAGCCCAGGAATGTTTAGGGCTAGCGGGATCGATGAGCAGTTCTTC
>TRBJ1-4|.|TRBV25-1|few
CASSIGTNEKLFF
TGTGCCAGCAGTATTGGAACTAATGAAAAACTGTTTTTT
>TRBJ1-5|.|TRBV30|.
CAWSAGGGWSNQPQHF
TGTGCCTGGAGTGCCGGGGGGGGTTGGAGCAATCAGCCCCAGCATTTT